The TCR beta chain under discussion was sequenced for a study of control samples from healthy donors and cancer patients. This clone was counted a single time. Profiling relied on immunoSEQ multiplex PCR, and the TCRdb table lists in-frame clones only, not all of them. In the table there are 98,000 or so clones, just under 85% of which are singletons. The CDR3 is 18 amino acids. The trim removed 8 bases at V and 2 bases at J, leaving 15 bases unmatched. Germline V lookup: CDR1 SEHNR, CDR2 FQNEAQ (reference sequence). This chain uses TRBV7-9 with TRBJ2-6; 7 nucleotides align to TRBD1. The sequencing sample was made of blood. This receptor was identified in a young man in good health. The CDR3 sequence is CASRFAPLTGAGANVLTF. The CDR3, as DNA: TGTGCCAGCCGATTCGCCCCCCTTACAGGGGCTGGGGCCAACGTCCTGACTTTC.